A single T cell receptor (beta chain) is shown here with its context. Its antigen remains unknown. Whole blood without T cell sorting served as the source of isolated total RNA. Germline lookup yields CDR1 MGHRA and CDR2 YSYEKL. CDR3 size: 18 residues. Starting material for each TCR library was about 3,300 ng of total RNA. TCRdb reanalyzed the 5' RACE reads, giving one entry per CDR3 protein sequence and no DNA. This table holds approximately 150,000 distinct CDR3 sequences. This entry belongs to a study of monozygotic twins with inflammatory bowel disease. Points from the study as a whole: For IBD patients, clonotypes shared with others were fewer than for healthy twins, especially with disease activity. Whether twins were concordant or discordant made no difference to repertoire similarity, possibly from limited power.

J is TRBJ2-3 and V is TRBV4-1; TCRdb's D call, TRBD2, is unchecked because there is no DNA. The source is a human donor with ulcerative colitis or Crohn's disease, or a healthy co-twin of an affected twin (not recorded which). The sequenced sample consisted of blood. CDR3 amino acids: CASSQGTGASASTDTQYF.